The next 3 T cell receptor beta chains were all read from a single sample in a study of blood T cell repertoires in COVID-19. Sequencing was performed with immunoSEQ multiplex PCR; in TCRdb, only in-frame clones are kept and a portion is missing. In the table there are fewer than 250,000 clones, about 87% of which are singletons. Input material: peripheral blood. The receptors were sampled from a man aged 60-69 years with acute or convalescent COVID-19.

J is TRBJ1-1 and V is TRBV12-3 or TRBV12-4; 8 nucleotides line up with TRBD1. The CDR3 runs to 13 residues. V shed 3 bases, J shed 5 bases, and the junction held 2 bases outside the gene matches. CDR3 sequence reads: CASSFQGATEAFF. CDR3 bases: TGTGCCAGCAGTTTCCAGGGGGCGACTGAAGCTTTCTTT.

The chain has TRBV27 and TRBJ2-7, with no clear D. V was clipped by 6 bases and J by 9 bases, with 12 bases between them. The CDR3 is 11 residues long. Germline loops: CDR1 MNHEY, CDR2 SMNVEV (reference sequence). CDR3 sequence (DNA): TGTGCCAGCAGCTTGGGCGCTCGGCAGTACTTC. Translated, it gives CASSLGARQYF.

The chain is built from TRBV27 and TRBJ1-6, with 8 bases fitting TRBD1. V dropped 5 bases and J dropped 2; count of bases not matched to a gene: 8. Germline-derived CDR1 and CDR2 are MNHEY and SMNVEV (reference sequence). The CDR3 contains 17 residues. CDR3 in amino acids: CASSQAGTGAYNSPLHF. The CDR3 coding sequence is TGTGCCAGCAGTCAGGCGGGGACAGGAGCCTATAATTCACCCCTCCACTTT.